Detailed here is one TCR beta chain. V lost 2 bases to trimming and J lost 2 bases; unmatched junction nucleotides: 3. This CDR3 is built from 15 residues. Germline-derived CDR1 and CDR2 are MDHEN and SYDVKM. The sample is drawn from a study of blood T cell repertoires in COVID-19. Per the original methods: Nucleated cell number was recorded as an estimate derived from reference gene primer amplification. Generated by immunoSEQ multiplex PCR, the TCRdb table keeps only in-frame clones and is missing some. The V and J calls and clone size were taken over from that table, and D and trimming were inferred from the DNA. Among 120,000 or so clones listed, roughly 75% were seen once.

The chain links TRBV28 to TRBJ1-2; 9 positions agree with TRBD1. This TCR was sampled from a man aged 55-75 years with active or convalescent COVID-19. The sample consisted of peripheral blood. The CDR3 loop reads CASSLAGTGNYGYTF. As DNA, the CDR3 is TGTGCCAGCAGTTTAGCCGGGACAGGGAACTATGGCTACACCTTC.